Each of the 15 T cell receptor beta chains below was sequenced from the same sample in a study of cytomegalovirus exposure and HLA in healthy donors (dated 2017 in TCRdb). The library relied on the immunoSEQ multiplex PCR assay. In TCRdb, the immuneACCESS table is reduced to in-frame sequences with V and J assigned. These tables do not hold every clone; where another copy was compared, an unresolved V gene accounts for under half, and the others remain unexplained. The sample table shows roughly 130,000 clones, and about nine tenths are seen once. The ten biggest clones cover approximately 1.3% of the sample. Sequencing was performed on PBMCs. The source of these receptors is a man under 40 in good health and CMV-seronegative.

This chain links TRBV29-1 with TRBJ2-2; D is unresolved. V shed 5 bases and J shed 0 bases, with 10 bases lying between them. CDR1 and CDR2 (germline): SQVTM, ANQGSEA. The CDR3 contains 14 residues. The CDR3 region has the DNA TGCAGCGTTAAGAACGCTACGAACACCGGGGAGCTGTTTTTT. This codes for CSVKNATNTGELFF.

The V and J genes are TRBV7-2 and TRBJ2-7, with 12 nucleotides matching TRBD2. The germline gives CDR1 SGHTA, CDR2 FQGNSA. The CDR3 loop spans 17 amino acids. V lost 5 bases to trimming and J lost 5 bases; unmatched junction nucleotides: 13. The CDR3 protein is CASSPPGRPSGRDEQYF. CDR3 sequence (DNA): TGTGCCAGCAGCCCGCCCGGTAGACCTAGCGGGAGGGACGAGCAGTACTTC.

The J gene is TRBJ1-5, the V gene TRBV15; 10 bases are shared with TRBD1. The J segment lost 6 bases and the V segment lost 7 bases, leaving 15 bases of the junction unmatched. CDR3 length equals 17 residues. Germline CDR1 and CDR2: LNHNV and YYDKDF (reference sequence). The DNA for the CDR3 is TGTGCCACCAACAAAAGACCTGGGGACAGGGGACGTCAGCCCCAGCATTTT. It translates to CATNKRPGDRGRQPQHF.

The count of this clone is one. The rearrangement links TRBV11-2 to TRBJ1-1, with TRBD1 matching 7 bases. The J segment lost 1 base and the V segment lost 5 bases, leaving 10 bases of the junction unmatched. The CDR3 has 16 residues. CDR1 is SGHAT and CDR2 is FQNNGV in the germline V gene. CDR3 sequence (DNA): TGTGCCAGCAGCAGAGGGACAGTCGACACGAACACTGAAGCTTTCTTT. Translated, it gives CASSRGTVDTNTEAFF.

CDR3 DNA sequence: TGTGCCAGCAGCCAAGATACACTAGCGGGAGACCACGAGCAGTACTTC. Translation: CASSQDTLAGDHEQYF. This chain joins TRBV14 and TRBJ2-7; 11 bases fit TRBD2. CDR3 length: 16 residues. V was clipped by 0 bases and J by 5 bases; unmatched bases: 6. Germline V gives CDR1 SGHDN, CDR2 FVKESK.

Here the CDR3 reads CASSFLGQGGTDTQYF. CDR3 coding DNA: TGTGCCAGCAGTTTCCTTGGACAGGGGGGGACAGATACGCAGTATTTT. The chain has TRBV6-5 and TRBJ2-3, with 10 bases fitting TRBD1. V shed 4 bases, J shed 3 bases, and the junction held 7 bases outside the gene matches. Germline loops: CDR1 MNHEY, CDR2 SVGAGI. This CDR3 has 16 residues.

The DNA for the CDR3 is TGTGCCAGCAGTAGAGGACTAGCGGGTGCCTCCTACAATGAGCAGTTCTTC. Its translation is CASSRGLAGASYNEQFF. The chain couples TRBV25-1 to TRBJ2-1; 11 positions match TRBD2. The germline CDR1 and CDR2 sequences are MGHDK and SYGVNS. The CDR3 is made up of 17 amino acids. The ends lost 5 bases at V and 0 bases at J; junction bases unmatched: 6.

V usage is TRBV9 and J usage is TRBJ2-3; weak D call: TRBD2 (6 bases). V lost 4 bases to trimming and J lost 1 base, with 16 bases between them. The CDR3 loop spans 16 amino acids. The V gene's germline CDR1 is SGDLS and CDR2 YYNGEE. CDR3 nucleotides: TGTGCCAGCAGCTGGGGGTCGGGGGTCCGCACAGATACGCAGTATTTT. Amino acid sequence: CASSWGSGVRTDTQYF.

This chain uses TRBV7-9 with TRBJ2-1; the match to TRBD2 covers 7 bases. Germline trimming cut 5 bases from V and 5 bases from J; bases unmatched to any gene: 9. There are 15 residues in the CDR3. Germline lookup yields CDR1 SEHNR and CDR2 FQNEAQ (reference sequence). The CDR3 loop is CASSPRAGTNNEQFF. The CDR3 DNA sequence: TGTGCCAGCAGCCCGAGAGCGGGAACCAACAATGAGCAGTTCTTC.

The rearrangement uses TRBV4-1 and TRBJ2-7; 11 nucleotides match TRBD2. Looked up from germline, CDR1 is MGHRA and CDR2 is YSYEKL. V lost 0 bases, J lost 3 bases, and 4 bases stayed unmatched. CDR3 size: 16 residues. The CDR3 nucleotides read TGCGCCAGCAGCCAAGATGAAGGACTAGCGGGCTACGAGCAGTACTTC. Amino acids: CASSQDEGLAGYEQYF.

This clone was detected only a few times. The J gene is TRBJ2-1, the V gene TRBV5-1; 7 bases match TRBD2. V was pared by 4 bases and J by 7 bases, with 11 bases of the junction left unmatched. The CDR3 spans 15 residues. CDR1 and CDR2 from the germline V gene are SGHRS and YFSETQ. CDR3 in amino acids: CASSPIASGINEQFF. The CDR3 nucleotides read TGCGCCAGCAGCCCCATCGCTAGCGGAATTAATGAGCAGTTCTTC.

The chain recombines TRBV20-1 with TRBJ2-1; D unresolved. There are 11 residues in the CDR3. Trimming took off 3 bases at V and 5 bases at J, with 5 bases between the two ends. Germline values: CDR1 DFQATT, CDR2 SNEGSKA (reference sequence). The CDR3 DNA follows: TGCAGTGCTAGTAACAACAATGAGCAGTTCTTC. It encodes CSASNNNEQFF.

This chain links TRBV6-1 with TRBJ1-1; maybe TRBD1 (5 bases). This CDR3 is built from 12 residues. Germline CDR1 MNHNS, CDR2 SASEGT. V was trimmed by 1 base and J by 11 bases, leaving 11 bases between them. CDR3 nucleotides: TGTGCCAGCAGTGAAGTTATCCGGGGGGCTTTCTTT. It codes for CASSEVIRGAFF.

The V call is TRBV6-1, the J call TRBJ2-1; 11 bases match TRBD2. In germline, CDR1 is MNHNS, CDR2 SASEGT. The ends lost 4 bases at V and 0 bases at J; junction bases unmatched: 8. CDR3 length: 18 residues. The CDR3 DNA follows: TGTGCCAGCAGTGTTGTCATAGCGGGAGGGAGCTCCTACAATGAGCAGTTCTTC. It is translated as CASSVVIAGGSSYNEQFF.

V is TRBV6-1 and J is TRBJ1-2; 10 bases fit TRBD1. V was clipped by 6 bases and J by 4 bases; unmatched bases: 8. CDR3 length: 15 amino acids. The germline CDR1 and CDR2 sequences are MNHNS and SASEGT. DNA for the CDR3: TGTGCCAGCAGGGCCGGACAGGGGGGCGGCTATGGCTACACCTTC. Residues: CASRAGQGGGYGYTF.